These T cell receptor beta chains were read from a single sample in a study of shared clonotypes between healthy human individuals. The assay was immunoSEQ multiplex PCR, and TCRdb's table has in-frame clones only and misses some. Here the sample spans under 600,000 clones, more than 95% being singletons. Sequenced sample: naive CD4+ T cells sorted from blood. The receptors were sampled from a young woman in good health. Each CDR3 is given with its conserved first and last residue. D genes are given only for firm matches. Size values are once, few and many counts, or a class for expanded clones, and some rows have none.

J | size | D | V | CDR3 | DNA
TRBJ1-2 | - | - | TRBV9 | CASSVLSNYGYTF | TGTGCCAGCAGCGTCCTCAGTAACTATGGCTACACCTTC
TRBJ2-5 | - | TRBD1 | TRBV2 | CASTRDRGQETQYF | TGTGCCAGCACCCGGGACAGGGGGCAAGAGACCCAGTACTTC
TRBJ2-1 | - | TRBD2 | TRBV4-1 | CASSQGRASGRNEQFF | TGCGCCAGCAGCCAAGGGCGGGCTAGCGGGAGGAATGAGCAGTTCTTC
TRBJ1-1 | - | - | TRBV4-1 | CASHQIGTKDTEAFF | TGCGCCAGCCATCAAATAGGGACAAAAGACACTGAAGCTTTCTTT
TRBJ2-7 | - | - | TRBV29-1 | CSAVDRNFDISYEQYF | TGCAGCGCTGTGGACAGAAATTTTGACATCTCCTACGAGCAGTACTTC
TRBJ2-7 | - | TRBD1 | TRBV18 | CASSPSTQGASYEQYF | TGTGCCAGCTCCCCATCAACGCAGGGGGCCTCCTACGAGCAGTACTTC
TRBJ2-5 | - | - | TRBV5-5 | CASSYGLIQETQYF | TGTGCCAGCAGCTATGGACTCATCCAAGAGACCCAGTACTTC
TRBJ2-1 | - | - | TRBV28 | CASSSDLINEQFF | TGTGCCAGCAGTTCCGACTTGATCAATGAGCAGTTCTTC
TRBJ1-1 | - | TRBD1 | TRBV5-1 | CASGYGQGNTEAFF | TGCGCCAGCGGTTACGGACAGGGGAACACTGAAGCTTTCTTT
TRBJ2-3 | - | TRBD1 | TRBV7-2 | CASSSQGEISTDTQYF | TGTGCCAGCAGCTCGCAGGGGGAAATCAGCACAGATACGCAGTATTTT
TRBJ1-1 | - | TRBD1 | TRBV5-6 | CASSLVLGTGGADTEAFF | TGTGCCAGCAGCTTGGTGTTGGGGACAGGGGGCGCAGACACTGAAGCTTTCTTT
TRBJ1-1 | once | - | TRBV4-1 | CASSQGWGKGTEAFF | TGCGCCAGCAGCCAAGGTTGGGGGAAGGGGACTGAAGCTTTCTTT
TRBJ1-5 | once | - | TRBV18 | CASSPLEGDNQPQHF | TGTGCCAGCTCACCGCTGGAAGGGGACAATCAGCCCCAGCATTTT
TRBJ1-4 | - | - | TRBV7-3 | CASSFLDPERLEKLFF | TGTGCCAGCAGCTTCCTTGATCCAGAACGACTCGAAAAACTGTTTTTT
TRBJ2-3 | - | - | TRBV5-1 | CASRIGLGTDTQYF | TGCGCCAGCAGGATCGGACTCGGCACAGATACGCAGTATTTT
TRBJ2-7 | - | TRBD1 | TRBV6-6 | CASSYQVDRRVHEQYF | TGTGCCAGCAGTTACCAAGTGGACAGGCGAGTCCACGAGCAGTACTTC
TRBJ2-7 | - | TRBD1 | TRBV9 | CASSVRTGGDEQYF | TGTGCCAGCAGCGTCCGGACAGGGGGCGACGAGCAGTACTTC
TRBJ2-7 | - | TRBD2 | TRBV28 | CASSSDTSGRPHYEQYF | TGTGCCAGCAGTTCAGATACTAGCGGAAGGCCCCATTACGAGCAGTACTTC
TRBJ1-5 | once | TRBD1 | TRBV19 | CASSNRQGWEQPQHF | TGTGCCAGTAGTAACCGACAGGGGTGGGAACAGCCCCAGCATTTT
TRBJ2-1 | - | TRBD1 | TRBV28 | CASTPGQGGYNEQFF | TGTGCCAGCACCCCGGGACAGGGGGGATACAATGAGCAGTTCTTC
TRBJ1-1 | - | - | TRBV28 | CASRLGGWAEAFF | TGTGCCAGCAGATTGGGGGGTTGGGCTGAAGCTTTCTTT
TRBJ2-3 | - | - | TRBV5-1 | CASSSGGSTDTQYF | TGCGCCAGCTCGAGCGGAGGTAGCACAGATACGCAGTATTTT
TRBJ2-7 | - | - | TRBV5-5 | CASSLSETYGYEQYF | TGTGCCAGCAGCTTGTCCGAGACGTACGGCTACGAGCAGTACTTC